The clone carrying this TCR beta chain was seen many times. As yet, its antigen is unknown. The germline gives CDR1 SGHVS, CDR2 FNYEAQ. The CDR3 spans 15 residues. V dropped 5 bases and J dropped 3 bases, with 16 bases sitting between them. The data were taken from a study of T cell repertoires in cytomegalovirus infection. TCRdb called the reads again in MiXCR, with one record for every CDR3 protein. The sample shows 650,000 to 850,000 distinct CDR3 sequences, under 35% of them seen only once. General study findings and limits: There were HLA-C-restricted CMV-specific TCR beta clonotypes dominating the ex vivo response.

The sequence was obtained from a human donor in good health (CMV status not recorded). Some clones in this sample may be carry-over from other donors' samples. The chain carries TRBV7-6 and TRBJ2-5, with D possibly being TRBD1 (6 bases). Material: cultured CD8+ T cells from PBMCs, obtained from culture after CMV antigen stimulation. The CDR3 loop is CASSTSSRTEETQYF. The CDR3 DNA is TGTGCCAGCAGCACCTCATCCCGGACAGAAGAGACCCAGTACTTC.